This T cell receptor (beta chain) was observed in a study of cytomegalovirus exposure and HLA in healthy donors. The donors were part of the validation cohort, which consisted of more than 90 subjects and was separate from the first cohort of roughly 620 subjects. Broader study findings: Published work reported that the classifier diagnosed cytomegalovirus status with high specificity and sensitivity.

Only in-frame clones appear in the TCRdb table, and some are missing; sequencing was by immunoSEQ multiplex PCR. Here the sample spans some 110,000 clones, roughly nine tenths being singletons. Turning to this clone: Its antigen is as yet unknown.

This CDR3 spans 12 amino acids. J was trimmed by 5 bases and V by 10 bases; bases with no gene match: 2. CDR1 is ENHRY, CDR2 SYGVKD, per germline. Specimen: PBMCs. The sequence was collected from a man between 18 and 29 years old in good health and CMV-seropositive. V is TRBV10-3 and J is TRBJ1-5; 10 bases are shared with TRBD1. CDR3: CATGTGDQPQHF. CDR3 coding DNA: TGTGCCACCGGGACAGGGGATCAGCCCCAGCATTTT.